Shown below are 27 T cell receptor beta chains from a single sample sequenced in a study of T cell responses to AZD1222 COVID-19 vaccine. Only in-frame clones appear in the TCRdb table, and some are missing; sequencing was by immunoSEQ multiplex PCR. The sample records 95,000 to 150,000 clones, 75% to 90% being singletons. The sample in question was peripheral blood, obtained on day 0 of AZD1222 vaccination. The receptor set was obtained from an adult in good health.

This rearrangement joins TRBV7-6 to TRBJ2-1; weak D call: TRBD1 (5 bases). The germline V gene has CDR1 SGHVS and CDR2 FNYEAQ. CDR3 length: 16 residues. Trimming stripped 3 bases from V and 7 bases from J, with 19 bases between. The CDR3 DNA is TGTGCCAGCAGCTTGGGTCCCGCAGGGAAAAGAAATGAGCAGTTCTTC. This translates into CASSLGPAGKRNEQFF.

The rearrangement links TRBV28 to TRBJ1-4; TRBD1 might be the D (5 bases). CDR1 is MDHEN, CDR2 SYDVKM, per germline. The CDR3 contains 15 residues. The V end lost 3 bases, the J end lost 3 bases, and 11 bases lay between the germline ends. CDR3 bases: TGTGCCAGCAGTTTTCAAGGGGCGGCTAATGAAAAACTGTTTTTT. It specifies CASSFQGAANEKLFF.

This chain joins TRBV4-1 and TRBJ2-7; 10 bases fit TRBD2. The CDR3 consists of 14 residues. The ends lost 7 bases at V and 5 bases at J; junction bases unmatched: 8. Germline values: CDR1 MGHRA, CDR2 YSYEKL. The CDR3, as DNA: TGCGCCAGCACCGACCCTAGCGGGAGCAACGAGCAGTACTTC. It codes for CASTDPSGSNEQYF.

The CDR3, as DNA: TGTGCCAGCAGCTTAGGTGGTCGGGGGTGGGAGCAGTACTTC. Its protein is CASSLGGRGWEQYF. The V and J genes are TRBV7-8 and TRBJ2-7, with D possibly being TRBD2 (6 bases). V dropped 1 base and J dropped 7 bases, with 14 bases sitting between them. The length of the CDR3 is 14 residues. Germline CDR1 SGHVS, CDR2 FQNEAQ.

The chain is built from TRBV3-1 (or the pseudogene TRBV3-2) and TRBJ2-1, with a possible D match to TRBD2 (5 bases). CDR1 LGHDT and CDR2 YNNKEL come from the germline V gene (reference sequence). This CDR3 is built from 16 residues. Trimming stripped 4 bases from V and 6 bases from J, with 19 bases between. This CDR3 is CASSPEETRQSNEQFF. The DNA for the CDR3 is TGTGCCAGCAGCCCCGAGGAAACTAGACAATCCAATGAGCAGTTCTTC.

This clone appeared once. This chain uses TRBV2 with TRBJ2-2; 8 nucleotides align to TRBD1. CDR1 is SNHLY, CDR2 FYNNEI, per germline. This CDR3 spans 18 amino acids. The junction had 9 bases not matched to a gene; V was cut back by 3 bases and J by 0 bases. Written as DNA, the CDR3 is TGTGCCAGCAGTGACGGGACAGGTCCAAGCCCGAACACCGGGGAGCTGTTTTTT. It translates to CASSDGTGPSPNTGELFF.

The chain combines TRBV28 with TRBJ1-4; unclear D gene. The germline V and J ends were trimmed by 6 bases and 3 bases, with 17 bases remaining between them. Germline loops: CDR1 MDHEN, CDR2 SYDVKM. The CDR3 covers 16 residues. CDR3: CASSLGRSRANEKLFF. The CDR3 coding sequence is TGTGCCAGCAGCTTAGGGAGGTCCCGGGCTAATGAAAAACTGTTTTTT.

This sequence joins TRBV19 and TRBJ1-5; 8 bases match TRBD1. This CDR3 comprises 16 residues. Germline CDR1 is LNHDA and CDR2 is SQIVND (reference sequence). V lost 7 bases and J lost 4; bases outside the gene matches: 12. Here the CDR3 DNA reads TGTGCCAGTACCCCTTTAGGCAGGGGGCAAAATCAGCCCCAGCATTTT. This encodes CASTPLGRGQNQPQHF.

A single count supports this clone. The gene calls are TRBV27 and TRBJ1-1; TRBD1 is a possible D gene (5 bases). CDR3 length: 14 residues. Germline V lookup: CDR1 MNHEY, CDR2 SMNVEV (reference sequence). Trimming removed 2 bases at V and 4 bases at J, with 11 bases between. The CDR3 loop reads CASSLIGGRTEAFF. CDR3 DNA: TGTGCCAGCAGTTTAATCGGGGGACGCACTGAAGCTTTCTTT.

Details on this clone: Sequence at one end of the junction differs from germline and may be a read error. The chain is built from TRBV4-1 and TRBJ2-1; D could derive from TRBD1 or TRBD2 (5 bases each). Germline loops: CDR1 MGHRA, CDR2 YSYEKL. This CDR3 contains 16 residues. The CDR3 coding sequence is TGCGCCAGCAGCCAAGGGGGGTTGTCAGTTGGACTTGCGGGCGTCTTC. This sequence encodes CASSQGGLSVGLAGVF.

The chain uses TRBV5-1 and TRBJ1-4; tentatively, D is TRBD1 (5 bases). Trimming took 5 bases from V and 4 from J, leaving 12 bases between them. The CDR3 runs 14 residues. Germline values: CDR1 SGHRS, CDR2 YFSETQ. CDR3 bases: TGCGCCAGCAGTATAACAGGTCTTAATGAAAAACTGTTTTTT. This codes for CASSITGLNEKLFF.

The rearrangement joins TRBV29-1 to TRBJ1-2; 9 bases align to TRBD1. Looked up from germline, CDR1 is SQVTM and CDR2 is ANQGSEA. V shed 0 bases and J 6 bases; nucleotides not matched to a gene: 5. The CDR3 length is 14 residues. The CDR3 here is CSVEDLRDRDGYTF. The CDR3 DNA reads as TGCAGCGTTGAAGATCTTCGGGACAGGGATGGCTACACCTTC.

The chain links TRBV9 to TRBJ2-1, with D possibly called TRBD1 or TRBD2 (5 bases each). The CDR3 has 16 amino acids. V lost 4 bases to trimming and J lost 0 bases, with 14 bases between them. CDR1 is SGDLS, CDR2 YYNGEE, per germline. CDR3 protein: CASSPPGRSSYNEQFF. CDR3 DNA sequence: TGTGCCAGCAGCCCCCCGGGACGGAGCTCCTACAATGAGCAGTTCTTC.

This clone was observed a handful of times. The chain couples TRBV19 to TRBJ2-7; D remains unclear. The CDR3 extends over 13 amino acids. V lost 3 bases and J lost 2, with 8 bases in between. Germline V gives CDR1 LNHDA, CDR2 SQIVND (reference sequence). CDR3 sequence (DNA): TGTGCCAGTAGTATCGCTCTAGCCTACGAGCAGTACTTC. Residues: CASSIALAYEQYF.

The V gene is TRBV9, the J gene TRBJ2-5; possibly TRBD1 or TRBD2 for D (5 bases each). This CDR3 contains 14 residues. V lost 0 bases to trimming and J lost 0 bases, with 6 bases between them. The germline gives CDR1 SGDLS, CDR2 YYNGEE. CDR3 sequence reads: CASSVGDHQETQYF. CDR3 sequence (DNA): TGTGCCAGCAGCGTAGGGGACCACCAAGAGACCCAGTACTTC.

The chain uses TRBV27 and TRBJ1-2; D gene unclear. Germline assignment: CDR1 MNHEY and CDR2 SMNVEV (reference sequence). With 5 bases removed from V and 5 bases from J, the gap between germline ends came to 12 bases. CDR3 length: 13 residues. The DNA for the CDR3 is TGTGCCAGCAGTGCCCAGCCGGATTATGGCTACACCTTC. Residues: CASSAQPDYGYTF.

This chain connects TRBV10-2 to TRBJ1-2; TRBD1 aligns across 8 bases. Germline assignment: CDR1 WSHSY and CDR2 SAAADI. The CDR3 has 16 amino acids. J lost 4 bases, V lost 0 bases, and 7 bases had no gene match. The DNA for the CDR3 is TGCGCCAGCAGTGAGTCGGGGGGACAGGCGGTCTATGGCTACACCTTC. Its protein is CASSESGGQAVYGYTF.

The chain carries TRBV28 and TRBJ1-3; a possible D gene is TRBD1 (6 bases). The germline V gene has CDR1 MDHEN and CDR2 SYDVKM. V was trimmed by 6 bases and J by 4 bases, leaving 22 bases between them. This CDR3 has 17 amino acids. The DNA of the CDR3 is TGTGCCAGCAGCCCTGCCGGCGCTGACAGGTCGGGAAACACCATATATTTT. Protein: CASSPAGADRSGNTIYF.

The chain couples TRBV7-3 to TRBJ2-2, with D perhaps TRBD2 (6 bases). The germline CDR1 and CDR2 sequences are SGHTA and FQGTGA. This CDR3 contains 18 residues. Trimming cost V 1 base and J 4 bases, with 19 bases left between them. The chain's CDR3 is CASSLSYWGRSSTGELFF. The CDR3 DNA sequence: TGTGCCAGCAGCTTAAGTTATTGGGGGAGGAGTAGCACCGGGGAGCTGTTTTTT.

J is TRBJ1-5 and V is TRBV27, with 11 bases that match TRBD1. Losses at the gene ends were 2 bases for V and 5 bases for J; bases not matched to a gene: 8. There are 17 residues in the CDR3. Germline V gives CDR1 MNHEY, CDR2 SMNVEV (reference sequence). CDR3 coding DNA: TGTGCCAGCAGTTTAAGGGGCGGGACAGGGGGGCATCAGCCCCAGCATTTT. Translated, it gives CASSLRGGTGGHQPQHF.

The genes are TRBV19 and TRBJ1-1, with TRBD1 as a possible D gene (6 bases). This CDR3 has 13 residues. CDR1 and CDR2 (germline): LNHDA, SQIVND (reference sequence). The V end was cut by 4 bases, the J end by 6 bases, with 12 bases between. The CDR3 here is CASSRQEGAEAFF. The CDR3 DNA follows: TGTGCCAGTAGTAGACAGGAGGGGGCTGAAGCTTTCTTT.

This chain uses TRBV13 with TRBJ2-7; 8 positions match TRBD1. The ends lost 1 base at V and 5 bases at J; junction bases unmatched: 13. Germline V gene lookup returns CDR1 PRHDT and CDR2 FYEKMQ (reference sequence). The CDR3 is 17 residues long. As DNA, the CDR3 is TGTGCCAGCAGCTTAGTGGGGTTCTCCAGGGGGCCCCACGAGCAGTACTTC. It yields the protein CASSLVGFSRGPHEQYF. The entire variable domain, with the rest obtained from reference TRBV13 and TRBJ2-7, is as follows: AAGVIQSPRHLIKEKRETATLKCYPIPRHDTVYWYQQGPGQDPQFLISFYEKMQSDKGSIPDRFSAQQFSDYHSELNMSSLELGDSALYFCASSLVGFSRGPHEQYFGPGTRLTVT.

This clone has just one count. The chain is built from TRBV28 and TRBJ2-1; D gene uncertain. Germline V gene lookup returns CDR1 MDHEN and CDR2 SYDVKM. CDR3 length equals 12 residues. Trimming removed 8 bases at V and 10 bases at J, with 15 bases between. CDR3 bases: TGTGCCAGCTTAGGACCGCCGAGGGAGCAGTTCTTC. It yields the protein CASLGPPREQFF.

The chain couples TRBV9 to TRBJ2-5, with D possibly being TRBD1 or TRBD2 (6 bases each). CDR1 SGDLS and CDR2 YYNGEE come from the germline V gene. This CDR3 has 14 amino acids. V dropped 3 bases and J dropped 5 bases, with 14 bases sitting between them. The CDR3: CASSAEGGTETQYF. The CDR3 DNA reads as TGTGCCAGCAGCGCGGAAGGGGGGACGGAGACCCAGTACTTC. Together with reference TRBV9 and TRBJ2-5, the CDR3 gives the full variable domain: DSGVTQTPKHLITATGQRVTLRCSPRSGDLSVYWYQQSLDQGLQFLIQYYNGEERAKGNILERFSAQQFPDLHSELNLSSLELGDSALYFCASSAEGGTETQYFGPGTRLLVL.

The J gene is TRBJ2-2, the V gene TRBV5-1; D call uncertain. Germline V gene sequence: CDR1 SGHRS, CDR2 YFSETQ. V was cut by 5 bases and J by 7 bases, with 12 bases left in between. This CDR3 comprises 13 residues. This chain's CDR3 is CASRTTVIGELFF. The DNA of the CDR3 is TGCGCCAGCAGGACAACAGTAATCGGGGAGCTGTTTTTT.

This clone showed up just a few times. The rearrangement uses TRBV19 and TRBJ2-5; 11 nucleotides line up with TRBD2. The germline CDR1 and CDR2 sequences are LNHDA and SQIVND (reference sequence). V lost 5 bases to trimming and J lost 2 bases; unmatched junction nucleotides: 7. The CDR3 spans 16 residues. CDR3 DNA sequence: TGTGCCAGTAGTCGAGGGCTAGCGGGAGGACAAGAGACCCAGTACTTC. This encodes CASSRGLAGGQETQYF.

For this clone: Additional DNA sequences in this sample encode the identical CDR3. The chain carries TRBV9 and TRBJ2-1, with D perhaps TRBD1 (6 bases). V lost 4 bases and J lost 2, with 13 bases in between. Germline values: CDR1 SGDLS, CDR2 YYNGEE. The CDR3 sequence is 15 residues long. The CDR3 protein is CASSPRTVAYNEQFF. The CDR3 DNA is TGTGCCAGCAGCCCCCGGACAGTGGCCTACAATGAGCAGTTCTTC.